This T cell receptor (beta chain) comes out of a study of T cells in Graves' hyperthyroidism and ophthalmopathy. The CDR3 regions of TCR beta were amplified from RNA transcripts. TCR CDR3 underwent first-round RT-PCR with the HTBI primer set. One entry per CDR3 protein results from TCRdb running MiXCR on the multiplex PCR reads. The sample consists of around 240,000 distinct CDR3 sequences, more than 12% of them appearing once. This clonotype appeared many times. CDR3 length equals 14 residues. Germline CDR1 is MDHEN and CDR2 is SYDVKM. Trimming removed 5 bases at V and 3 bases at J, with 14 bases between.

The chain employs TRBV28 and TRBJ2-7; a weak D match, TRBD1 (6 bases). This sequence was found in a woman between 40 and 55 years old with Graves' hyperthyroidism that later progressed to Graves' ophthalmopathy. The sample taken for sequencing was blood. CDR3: CASSPRDIVYEQYF. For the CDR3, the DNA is TGTGCCAGCAGTCCCCGGGACATCGTCTACGAGCAGTACTTC. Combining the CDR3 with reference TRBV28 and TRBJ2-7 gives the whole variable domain DVKVTQSSRYLVKRTGEKVFLECVQDMDHENMFWYRQDPGLGLRLIYFSYDVKMKEKGDIPEGYSVSREKKERFSLILESASTNQTSMYLCASSPRDIVYEQYFGPGTRLTVT.